A single T cell receptor (beta chain) is shown here with its context. Its antigen is as yet unknown. TCRdb redid the calling of the RT-PCR reads with MiXCR, one entry per CDR3 protein. This sample yields around 790,000 distinct CDR3 sequences, of which roughly 20% are seen a single time; roughly a tenth belongs to the top ten. Germline CDR1 and CDR2: KGHSH and LQKENI. V was shortened by 1 base and J by 4 bases, with 17 bases between the two germline ends. The CDR3 is 17 residues long. The source of the sample is a study of response to subunit inactivated influenza vaccine. Study-level results: There was a suggestion from the authors that each seasonal influenza vaccination recruits few new T cells.

V is TRBV18 and J is TRBJ2-1, with D maybe TRBD2 (6 bases). The sample here was PBMCs from blood, taken about 5 days after vaccination. The receptor's source is a man in his fifties who received an inactivated influenza vaccine. The CDR3 DNA sequence: TGTGCCAGCTCACCACGAGCGGCGCGGGGTATGTACAATGAGCAGTTCTTC. Residues: CASSPRAARGMYNEQFF.